The 16 T cell receptor beta chains below all came from one sample that was sequenced in a study of blood T cell repertoires in COVID-19. Profiling relied on immunoSEQ multiplex PCR, and the TCRdb table lists in-frame clones only, not all of them. This table holds hundreds of thousands of clones, 80% to 90% found once. The specimen sequenced was PBMCs or T cells enriched from blood (not recorded which). These receptors were collected from a woman between 50 and 59 years old who had recovered from COVID-19.

V usage is TRBV5-4 and J usage is TRBJ1-1, with TRBD1 matching 7 bases. CDR1 and CDR2 (germline): SGHNT, YYREEE (reference sequence). Trimming removed 4 bases from V and 7 bases from J; junction bases left unmatched: 7. The CDR3 runs to 13 residues. CDR3 nucleotides: TGTGCCAGCAGCCAAGACAGGGTGGGTGAAGCTTTCTTT. This codes for CASSQDRVGEAFF.

J is TRBJ1-1 and V is TRBV2; 9 positions agree with TRBD1. CDR3 length: 13 residues. V lost 8 bases and J lost 7; bases outside the gene matches: 8. Germline V gene lookup returns CDR1 SNHLY and CDR2 FYNNEI. CDR3 region: CASGDRGYSEAFF. CDR3 bases: TGTGCCAGCGGAGACAGGGGGTACAGTGAAGCTTTCTTT.

For this clone: Other DNA sequences in this sample translate to the same CDR3. The J gene is TRBJ1-2, the V gene TRBV2, with D tentatively TRBD1 (5 bases). Trimming removed 3 bases from V and 5 bases from J, with 7 bases in between. This CDR3 region has 12 residues. Germline V lookup: CDR1 SNHLY, CDR2 FYNNEI. The CDR3 reads CASSEGGYGYTF. Here the CDR3 DNA reads TGTGCCAGCAGTGAGGGGGGTTATGGCTACACCTTC.

This clone has a handful of counts. This chain links TRBV18 with TRBJ2-1, with D perhaps TRBD2 (6 bases). The CDR3 runs 12 residues. CDR1 is KGHSH, CDR2 LQKENI, per germline. Trimming left V 4 bases short and J 8 bases short, with 9 bases between. The CDR3 is CASSLRGDEQFF. In nucleotides, the CDR3 is TGTGCCAGCTCACTTCGCGGGGATGAGCAGTTCTTC.

The rearrangement links TRBV5-4 to TRBJ1-2, with 7 nucleotides matching TRBD1. Unmatched junction bases numbered 6, after V lost 1 base and J lost 0 bases. The germline CDR1 and CDR2 sequences are SGHNT and YYREEE (reference sequence). The CDR3 is 16 residues long. Written as DNA, the CDR3 is TGTGCCAGCAGCTTGTCTGGGACAGTGGCTAACTATGGCTACACCTTC. This translates into CASSLSGTVANYGYTF.

The chain recombines TRBV12-3 or TRBV12-4 with TRBJ1-5; 9 bases agree with TRBD1. Germline trimming cut 6 bases from V and 7 bases from J; bases unmatched to any gene: 4. This CDR3 region has 13 residues. The CDR3, as DNA: TGTGCCAGCAGGGGACAGGGAAGGCAGCCCCAGCATTTT. Its translation is CASRGQGRQPQHF.

The V and J genes are TRBV29-1 and TRBJ1-2; TRBD1 might be the D (6 bases). The CDR3 consists of 12 residues. The germline gives CDR1 SQVTM, CDR2 ANQGSEA. The V and J ends lost 5 bases and 9 bases respectively, with 16 bases between them. CDR3 in amino acids: CSVRGQGRSYTF. Here the CDR3 DNA reads TGCAGCGTTCGCGGCCAGGGGCGTAGCTACACCTTC.

This clone was recorded once. The chain recombines TRBV5-1 with TRBJ1-4, with D maybe TRBD1 (5 bases). CDR3 length: 17 amino acids. V was trimmed by 6 bases and J by 1 base, leaving 19 bases between them. Germline V gene lookup returns CDR1 SGHRS and CDR2 YFSETQ. For the CDR3, the DNA is TGCGCCAGCACCCGGGGAGGGGTGCGTCAAACTAATGAAAAACTGTTTTTT. It specifies CASTRGGVRQTNEKLFF.

This rearrangement joins TRBV12-5 to TRBJ2-1; perhaps TRBD1 as D (6 bases). Between the trimmed V and J ends, which lost 6 bases and 9 bases, there was a span of 18 bases. Germline assignment: CDR1 LGHNT and CDR2 FRNRAP. CDR3 size: 14 residues. The CDR3 spells CASGYTGTSSEQFF. As DNA, the CDR3 is TGTGCTAGTGGATACACCGGGACATCAAGTGAGCAGTTCTTC.

This clone has only a few counts. The rearrangement uses TRBV7-9 and TRBJ2-2, with 11 bases aligning to TRBD2. This CDR3 contains 16 residues. The V segment lost 5 bases and the J segment 1 base; nucleotides outside the gene matches: 3. CDR1 is SEHNR and CDR2 is FQNEAQ in the germline V gene (reference sequence). The CDR3 protein is CASSPGLAGNTGELFF. The DNA for the CDR3 is TGTGCCAGCAGCCCAGGACTAGCGGGGAACACCGGGGAGCTGTTTTTT.

The chain employs TRBV7-8 and TRBJ1-6; D remains ambiguous. The V and J ends lost 2 bases and 7 bases respectively, with 9 bases between them. The CDR3 consists of 14 residues. Germline V lookup: CDR1 SGHVS, CDR2 FQNEAQ. CDR3 in DNA: TGTGCCAGCAGCTTAATGAGCAAAAATTCACCCCTCCACTTT. Translation: CASSLMSKNSPLHF.

V gene TRBV29-1 combines with J gene TRBJ2-1, with unresolved D. Trimming removed 0 bases at V and 4 bases at J, with 19 bases between. The CDR3 totals 17 residues. The germline gives CDR1 SQVTM, CDR2 ANQGSEA. The CDR3 region is CSVEDTPSQPIYNEQFF. CDR3 sequence (DNA): TGCAGCGTTGAAGATACTCCCTCCCAACCAATTTACAATGAGCAGTTCTTC.

The chain carries TRBV30 and TRBJ1-2, with 8 bases lining up with TRBD1. Germline V CDR1 and CDR2: GTSNPN, SVGIG (reference sequence). The J segment lost 4 bases and the V segment lost 2 bases, leaving 6 bases of the junction unmatched. The CDR3 runs to 14 residues. The CDR3: CAWSIQGGIYGYTF. In DNA form, the CDR3 reads TGTGCCTGGAGTATACAGGGGGGAATCTATGGCTACACCTTC.

This chain connects TRBV28 to TRBJ2-1; D remains ambiguous. Germline V gene data show CDR1 as MDHEN and CDR2 as SYDVKM. This CDR3 is built from 12 residues. V shed 6 bases and J shed 3 bases, with 6 bases lying between them. The CDR3: CASRLSYNEQFF. DNA of the CDR3: TGTGCCAGCAGGCTAAGCTACAATGAGCAGTTCTTC.

J is TRBJ2-7 and V is TRBV5-1; the match to TRBD1 covers 7 bases. V lost 4 bases to trimming and J lost 1 base; unmatched junction nucleotides: 5. Germline loops: CDR1 SGHRS, CDR2 YFSETQ. The CDR3 is 14 residues long. The CDR3 is CASSTRDRSYEQYF. The CDR3 nucleotides are TGCGCCAGCAGCACACGGGACAGATCCTACGAGCAGTACTTC.

The chain combines TRBV21-1 with TRBJ1-6; the tabulated D call, TRBD1, remains unverified against the DNA. TRBV21-1 is a documented pseudogene. This CDR3 comprises 16 residues. CDR3 nucleotide sequence: TGTGCCAGCAGCAAAGAGGAAGGACAGGGCTATTCACCCCTCCACTTT. It encodes CASSKEEGQGYSPLHF.